Listed here is a single T cell receptor beta chain. Its antigen is currently not known. No much larger clone exists at a distance of one base, and base qualities are not known. For deep sequencing of PBMC libraries, mostly about 450 ng of input genomic DNA was used, and six replicates were run per sample. The immunoSEQ hsTCRbeta kit was used to prepare TCRbeta libraries, following the manufacturer's instructions. The completed libraries were mixed into a single pool at 3 nM, then sequenced with an Illumina NovaSeq 6000 S4 flow cell. Turning to the authors' computational methods: The immunoSEQ Analyzer handled quality control and preprocessing of the raw data. The analysis was restricted to productive rearrangements, with each unique CDR3 amino acid sequence defining a clonotype. Using the R package tcR, the researchers computed the Gini-Simpson index as their estimate of repertoire clonality. Student's t test was used to compare Gini indices, while Pearson correlation assessed associations with tumor size change. Sourced from immuneACCESS, this table was stored by TCRdb with only in-frame sequences that have V and J called. A share of the clones is absent; for the studies checked, an unresolved V gene accounts for under half, and the remainder has no known explanation. V and J calls and clone size are those listed in that table; D and trimming were worked out from the DNA. This sample has about 14,000 clones in its table, and around three fifths of those were observed once. Of the sample, approximately 2.2% falls within the top ten clones.

V is cut by 5 bases and J by 3 bases, and the space between the germline ends is 9 bases. Spanning cysteine to phenylalanine, the CDR3 consists of 13 amino acids. Only CDR3 DNA remains: 39 bases, in frame from the first base. The germline V gene provides CDR1 SGHAT and CDR2 FQNNGV. The data stem from a study of neoadjuvant anti-PD-1 for oral cavity cancer (TCRdb year 2021). Regarding the study in general: Patients mostly received three to four biweekly doses of nivolumab at 3 mg/kg before curative-intent surgical resection. A fourth nivolumab dose was given around day 43 to patients without progression, and definitive surgical resection was performed in those patients on days 50-56. Under RECIST 1.1, patients with complete response, partial response or stable disease were classed as responders, and patients with progression were classed as non-responders. A roughly 30% response rate was observed in the parent correlative cohort, in which around 12 patients were included. Summary of the overall study and its limitations: After neoadjuvant nivolumab, T cell clonality (Gini index) in PBMCs was significantly higher in non-responders than in responders. Only a few patients per response group were included in the TCR analyses, and larger cohorts for validation were called for by the authors. Higher pretreatment blood Treg/Th17 ratios correlated with both higher pretreatment blood TCRbeta clonality and lower post-treatment tumor TCRbeta clonality.

The time point label on this specimen signifies: before neoadjuvant nivolumab. None of the patients had received prior systemic or radiation treatment, and all were newly diagnosed with stage II-IVA oral cavity squamous cell carcinoma. The cohort was composed of patients with HPV-negative, locally advanced oral cavity squamous cell carcinoma. Peripheral blood mononuclear cells were analyzed directly and were not maintained or expanded in culture. Samples came from a longitudinal correlative study of a single-arm phase II trial of neoadjuvant nivolumab in oral cavity squamous cell carcinoma. Genomic DNA-based TCRbeta sequencing was performed on subject-matched pre- and post-treatment PBMCs and tumors from three responders and three non-responders. Peripheral blood mononuclear cells were drawn once before nivolumab treatment and a second time after treatment, when surgery took place. The Maxwell RSC DNA from Cells kit was used to extract genomic DNA from PBMCs.

This receptor was taken from a person between 40 and 85 years old with oral cavity squamous cell carcinoma. This sequence uses TRBV11-2 and TRBJ2-3; confidence is insufficient to name the D gene. The material sequenced was PBMCs, taken before nivolumab (anti-PD-1) treatment. Here the CDR3 is given as CASSQERTDTQYF. The DNA sequence reads TGTGCCAGCAGCCAGGAGAGGACAGATACGCAGTATTTT.